The 15 T cell receptor beta chains listed next were all sequenced from one sample in a study of control samples from healthy donors and cancer patients. TCRdb's copy holds only in-frame clones and misses some; the assay was immunoSEQ multiplex PCR. The sample consists of more than 75,000 clones, approximately 90% of them appearing once. Sequencing was performed on PBMCs. The receptors come from a woman aged 55-70 years with head and neck cancer.

The chain employs TRBV5-1 and TRBJ1-1, with a weak D call TRBD1 (6 bases). The CDR3 covers 14 residues. CDR1 and CDR2 (germline): SGHRS, YFSETQ. Trimming took off 6 bases at V and 4 bases at J, with 16 bases between the two ends. In DNA, the CDR3 is TGCGCCAGCACCCTATCAACAGGGTTCACTGAAGCTTTCTTT. This sequence encodes CASTLSTGFTEAFF.

J is TRBJ1-3 and V is TRBV30; 8 nucleotides line up with TRBD1. This CDR3 is 14 amino acids long. V trimming: 5 bases; J trimming: 5 bases; junction bases outside the gene matches: 8. Germline V lookup: CDR1 GTSNPN, CDR2 SVGIG (reference sequence). The CDR3 protein is CAWAKDRERNTIYF. In DNA form, the CDR3 reads TGTGCCTGGGCCAAGGACAGGGAAAGAAACACCATATATTTT.

The chain links TRBV6-1 to TRBJ2-7; D may be TRBD1 (5 bases). Germline values: CDR1 MNHNS, CDR2 SASEGT. CDR3 length: 13 amino acids. V was pared by 1 base and J by 3 bases, with 7 bases between. The DNA of the CDR3 is TGTGCCAGCAGTGAAGAAGACAGCTACGAGCAGTACTTC. Translation: CASSEEDSYEQYF.

This chain connects TRBV3-1 (or the pseudogene TRBV3-2) to TRBJ2-7; 8 bases map to TRBD2. The CDR3 sequence is 15 residues long. Germline assignment: CDR1 LGHDT and CDR2 YNNKEL (reference sequence). V shed 4 bases, J shed 3 bases, and the junction held 8 bases outside the gene matches. The DNA of the CDR3 is TGTGCCAGCAGCCCCTTAGCGGGGACGGGCTACGAGCAGTACTTC. Translated, it gives CASSPLAGTGYEQYF.

This chain joins TRBV19 and TRBJ2-1, with 10 positions matching TRBD2. This CDR3 has 15 amino acids. V shed 3 bases, J shed 5 bases, and the junction held 4 bases outside the gene matches. Germline V gene sequence: CDR1 LNHDA, CDR2 SQIVND (reference sequence). The CDR3 is CASSILAGVDNEQFF. CDR3 coding DNA: TGTGCCAGTAGTATCCTAGCGGGAGTTGACAATGAGCAGTTCTTC.

This clone was seen a single time. The chain couples TRBV20-1 to TRBJ2-3; D may match TRBD1 or TRBD2 (5 bases each). Trimming left V 3 bases short and J 2 bases short, with 12 bases between. The CDR3 has 14 amino acids. Per germline, CDR1 DFQATT and CDR2 SNEGSKA (reference sequence). CDR3 amino acids: CSASGRGATDTQYF. The DNA for the CDR3 is TGCAGTGCTAGTGGGCGAGGGGCCACAGATACGCAGTATTTT.

This clone was recorded once. J is TRBJ2-7 and V is TRBV5-1, with no clear D. The V gene's germline CDR1 is SGHRS and CDR2 YFSETQ. Trimming shortened V by 1 base and J by 3 bases, and 11 bases separated the two germline ends. This CDR3 is 14 amino acids long. CDR3 protein: CASSLSADYYEQYF. The CDR3 nucleotides read TGCGCCAGCAGCTTGTCAGCAGATTACTACGAGCAGTACTTC.

This sequence joins TRBV6-5 and TRBJ2-7; 10 bases map to TRBD1. The J segment lost 6 bases and the V segment lost 8 bases, leaving 13 bases of the junction unmatched. This CDR3 is 15 amino acids long. Germline V gene data show CDR1 as MNHEY and CDR2 as SVGAGI. CDR3 protein: CASPGTGERVGEQYF. CDR3 DNA sequence: TGTGCCAGCCCCGGGACAGGGGAACGGGTAGGCGAGCAGTACTTC.

The chain employs TRBV18 and TRBJ2-1; 7 bases are a match to TRBD2. The CDR3 has 17 amino acids. CDR1 is KGHSH and CDR2 is LQKENI in the germline V gene. Losses at the gene ends were 1 base for V and 2 bases for J; bases not matched to a gene: 8. CDR3 sequence: CASSPQPSSGTYNEQFF. DNA for the CDR3: TGTGCCAGCTCACCACAACCTTCTAGCGGAACCTACAATGAGCAGTTCTTC.

This chain connects TRBV7-9 to TRBJ1-2, with 7 bases identical to TRBD1. After removal of 5 bases from V and 5 bases from J, the junction contained 8 bases not matched to a gene. This CDR3 contains 14 residues. Germline CDR1 is SEHNR and CDR2 is FQNEAQ (reference sequence). The CDR3 DNA sequence: TGTGCCAGCAGCCCCCGGGACAGACAATATGGCTACACCTTC. Translated: CASSPRDRQYGYTF.

The rearrangement links TRBV9 to TRBJ2-3; D is uncertain. This CDR3 has 12 residues. Germline values: CDR1 SGDLS, CDR2 YYNGEE. V lost 0 bases and J lost 5, with 4 bases in between. For the CDR3, the DNA is TGTGCCAGCAGCGTAGACATAGATACGCAGTATTTT. Its translation: CASSVDIDTQYF.

This clone appeared once. V gene TRBV28 combines with J gene TRBJ2-7; D possibly corresponds to TRBD2 (6 bases). The V end lost 5 bases, the J end lost 2 bases, and 16 bases lay between the germline ends. The germline CDR1 and CDR2 sequences are MDHEN and SYDVKM. This CDR3 has 15 residues. The CDR3 nucleotides are TGTGCCAGCAGTACTCCTGTAGGAGGGGCCTACGAGCAGTACTTC. As protein: CASSTPVGGAYEQYF.

The chain recombines TRBV6-5 with TRBJ2-5; no clear D. Trimming removed 5 bases at V and 5 bases at J, with 15 bases between. This CDR3 spans 14 amino acids. Germline V CDR1 and CDR2: MNHEY, SVGAGI. CDR3 residues: CASSNLGSGETQYF. The CDR3 DNA follows: TGTGCCAGCAGTAATTTGGGTTCGGGCGAGACCCAGTACTTC.

The chain's CDR3 is CASSPALRNTEAFF. The CDR3 region has the DNA TGCGCCAGCAGCCCGGCCTTACGGAACACTGAAGCTTTCTTT. The V gene is TRBV5-1, the J gene TRBJ1-1, with no clear D. Germline lookup yields CDR1 SGHRS and CDR2 YFSETQ. The ends were cut back, 4 bases at V and 1 base at J, with 11 bases in the middle. This CDR3 has 14 amino acids.

The chain combines TRBV11-2 with TRBJ2-7; 11 positions agree with TRBD1. Germline V CDR1 and CDR2: SGHAT, FQNNGV. With 5 bases clipped from V and 7 bases from J, the junction kept 10 bases outside the gene matches. This CDR3 contains 15 residues. CDR3 bases: TGTGCCAGCAGCCCCGGGACAGGGGGAGTGGGGGAGCAGTACTTC. It yields the protein CASSPGTGGVGEQYF.